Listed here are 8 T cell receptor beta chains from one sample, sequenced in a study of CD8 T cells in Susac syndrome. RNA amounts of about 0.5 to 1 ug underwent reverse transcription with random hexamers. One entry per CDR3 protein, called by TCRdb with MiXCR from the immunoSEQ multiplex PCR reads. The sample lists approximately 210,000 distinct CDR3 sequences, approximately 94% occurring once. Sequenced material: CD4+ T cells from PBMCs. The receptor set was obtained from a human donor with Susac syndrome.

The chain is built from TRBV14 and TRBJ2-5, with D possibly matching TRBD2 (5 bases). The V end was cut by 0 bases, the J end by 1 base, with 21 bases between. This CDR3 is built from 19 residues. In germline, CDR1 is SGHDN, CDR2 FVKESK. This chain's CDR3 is CASSQDLMGGEGIQETQYF. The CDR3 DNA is TGTGCCAGCAGCCAAGATTTGATGGGCGGCGAGGGAATCCAAGAGACCCAGTACTTC. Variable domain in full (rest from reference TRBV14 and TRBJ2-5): EAGVTQFPSHSVIEKGQTVTLRCDPISGHDNLYWYRRVMGKEIKFLLHFVKESKQDESGMPNNRFLAERTGGTYSTLKVQPAELEDSGVYFCASSQDLMGGEGIQETQYFGPGTRLLVL.

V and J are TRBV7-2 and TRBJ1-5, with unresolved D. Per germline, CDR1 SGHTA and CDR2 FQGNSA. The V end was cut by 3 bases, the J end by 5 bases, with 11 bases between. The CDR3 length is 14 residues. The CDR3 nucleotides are TGTGCCAGCAGCTTGCGGAACCGGGATCAGCCCCAGCATTTT. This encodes CASSLRNRDQPQHF.

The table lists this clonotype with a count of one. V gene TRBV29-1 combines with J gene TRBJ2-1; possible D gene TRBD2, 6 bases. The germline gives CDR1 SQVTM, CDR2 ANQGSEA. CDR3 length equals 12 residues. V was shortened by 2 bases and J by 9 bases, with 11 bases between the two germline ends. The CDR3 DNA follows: TGCAGCGTTGAATCGGAGGGAACTGAGCAGTTCTTC. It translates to CSVESEGTEQFF.

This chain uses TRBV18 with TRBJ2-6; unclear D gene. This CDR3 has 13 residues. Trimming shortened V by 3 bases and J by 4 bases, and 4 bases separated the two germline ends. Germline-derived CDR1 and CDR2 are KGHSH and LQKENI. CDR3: CASSPAGANVLTF. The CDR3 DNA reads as TGTGCCAGCTCACCTGCCGGGGCCAACGTCCTGACTTTC.

In DNA form, the CDR3 reads TGTGCCACCAGTGCCTCACCAGGATTCACAGATACGCAGTATTTT. It yields the protein CATSASPGFTDTQYF. The J gene is TRBJ2-3, the V gene TRBV24-1, with D hard to call. CDR1 is KGHDR, CDR2 SFDVKD, per germline. CDR3 length: 15 residues. Trimming shortened V by 5 bases and J by 2 bases, and 13 bases separated the two germline ends.

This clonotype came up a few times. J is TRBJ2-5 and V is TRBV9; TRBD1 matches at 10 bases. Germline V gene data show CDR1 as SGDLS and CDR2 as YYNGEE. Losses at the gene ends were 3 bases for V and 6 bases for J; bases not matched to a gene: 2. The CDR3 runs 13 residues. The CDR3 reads CASSGGQGKTQYF. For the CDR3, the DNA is TGTGCCAGCAGCGGGGGACAGGGGAAGACCCAGTACTTC.

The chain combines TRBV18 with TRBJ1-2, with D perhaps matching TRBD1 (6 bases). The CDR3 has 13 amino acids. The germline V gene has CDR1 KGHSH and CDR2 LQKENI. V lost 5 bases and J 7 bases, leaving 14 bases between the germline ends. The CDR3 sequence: CASSIQGRGGYTF. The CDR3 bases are TGTGCCAGCTCAATCCAGGGGCGAGGTGGCTACACCTTC.

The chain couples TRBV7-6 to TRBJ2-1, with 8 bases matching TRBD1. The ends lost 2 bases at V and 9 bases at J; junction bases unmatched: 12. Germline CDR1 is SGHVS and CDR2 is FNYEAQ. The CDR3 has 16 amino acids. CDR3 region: CASSLFPGQGTTEQFF. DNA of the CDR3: TGTGCCAGCAGCTTATTCCCAGGACAGGGTACGACTGAGCAGTTCTTC. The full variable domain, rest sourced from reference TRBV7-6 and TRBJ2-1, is GAGVSQSPRYKVTKRGQDVALRCDPISGHVSLYWYRQALGQGPEFLTYFNYEAQQDKSGLPNDRFSAERPEGSISTLTIQRTEQRDSAMYRCASSLFPGQGTTEQFFGPGTRLTVL.